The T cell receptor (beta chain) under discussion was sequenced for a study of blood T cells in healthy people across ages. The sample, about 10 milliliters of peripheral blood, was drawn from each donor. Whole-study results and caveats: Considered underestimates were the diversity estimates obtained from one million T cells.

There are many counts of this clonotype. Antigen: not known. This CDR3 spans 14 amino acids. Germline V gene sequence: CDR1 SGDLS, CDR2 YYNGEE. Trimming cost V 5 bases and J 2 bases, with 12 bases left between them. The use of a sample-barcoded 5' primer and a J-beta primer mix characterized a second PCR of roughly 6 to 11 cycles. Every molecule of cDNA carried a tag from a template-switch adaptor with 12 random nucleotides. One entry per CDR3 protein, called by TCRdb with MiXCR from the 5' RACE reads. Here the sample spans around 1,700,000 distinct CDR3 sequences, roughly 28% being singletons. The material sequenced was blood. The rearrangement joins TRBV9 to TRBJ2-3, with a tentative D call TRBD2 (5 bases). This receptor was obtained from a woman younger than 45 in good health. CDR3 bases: TGTGCCAGCAGTGTGACGGGATCCACAGATACGCAGTATTTT. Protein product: CASSVTGSTDTQYF. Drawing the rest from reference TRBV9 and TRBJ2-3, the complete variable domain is DSGVTQTPKHLITATGQRVTLRCSPRSGDLSVYWYQQSLDQGLQFLIQYYNGEERAKGNILERFSAQQFPDLHSELNLSSLELGDSALYFCASSVTGSTDTQYFGPGTRLTVL.